These 12 T cell receptor beta chains came from one sample sequenced in a study of response to subunit inactivated influenza vaccine. TCRdb fed the RT-PCR reads into MiXCR, producing one record per CDR3 protein. The data contain about 780,000 distinct CDR3 sequences, approximately 17% of them singletons. Sequenced here: PBMCs from blood, sampled about 5 days after vaccination. The source is a man between 50 and 59 years old who received an inactivated influenza vaccine.

This chain joins TRBV3-1 and TRBJ2-3; no clear D gene. The CDR3 is made up of 13 amino acids. V lost 4 bases and J lost 2, with 7 bases in between. Germline loops: CDR1 LGHDT, CDR2 YNNKEL (reference sequence). CDR3 sequence (DNA): TGTGCCAGCAGCCCGACCCACACAGATACGCAGTATTTT. It codes for CASSPTHTDTQYF.

For this clonotype: A much larger clone differs by one base, so this may be a read error. The rearrangement uses TRBV7-9 and TRBJ2-1; D uncertain. Germline V gene data show CDR1 as SEHNR and CDR2 as FQNEAQ (reference sequence). The CDR3 sequence is 10 residues long. V was pared by 6 bases and J by 9 bases, with 6 bases between. CDR3 protein: CASSLIEQFF. The DNA of the CDR3 is TGTGCCAGCAGTTTAATTGAGCAGTTCTTC.

This chain joins TRBV7-2 and TRBJ2-3; unclear D gene. This CDR3 spans 15 amino acids. The V end was cut by 5 bases, the J end by 0 bases, with 12 bases between. Germline values: CDR1 SGHTA, CDR2 FQGNSA. The DNA of the CDR3 is TGTGCCAGCAGCATCCGACCGATGAGCACAGATACGCAGTATTTT. Protein sequence: CASSIRPMSTDTQYF.

This clonotype turned up a few times. This chain links TRBV20-1 with TRBJ1-4; TRBD1 matches 7 bases. V trimming: 1 base; J trimming: 11 bases; junction bases outside the gene matches: 13. The CDR3 spans 15 residues. The V gene's germline CDR1 is DFQATT and CDR2 SNEGSKA (reference sequence). CDR3 coding DNA: TGCAGTGCTAGAGCAAACTTCAGGGGGAAGGATAAACTGTTTTTT. This codes for CSARANFRGKDKLFF.

This clonotype was seen a few times. CDR3 sequence reads: CASSFGQGITYGYTF. For the CDR3, the DNA is TGTGCCAGCAGTTTCGGACAGGGGATTACCTATGGCTACACCTTC. The chain uses TRBV28 and TRBJ1-2; 9 nucleotides match TRBD1. The CDR3 covers 15 residues. Looked up from germline, CDR1 is MDHEN and CDR2 is SYDVKM. V trimming: 3 bases; J trimming: 4 bases; junction bases outside the gene matches: 6.

This clonotype was found a few times. This chain connects TRBV4-3 to TRBJ2-7; TRBD1 matches at 8 bases. From germline, CDR1 is LGHNA and CDR2 YSLEER. The CDR3 spans 18 residues. The trim removed 0 bases at V and 4 bases at J, leaving 14 bases unmatched. The CDR3, as DNA: TGCGCCAGCAGCCAAGACCCCCCTATGTCAGGGGGCTTTTACGAGCAGTACTTC. This gives the protein CASSQDPPMSGGFYEQYF.

The genes are TRBV21-1 and TRBJ2-3; no DNA check was done on the table's D call, TRBD2. TRBV21-1 is described as a pseudogene. The CDR3 totals 19 residues. The CDR3 DNA sequence: TGTGCCAGCAGCAAATCCGGACAGCAGTTGCTAGCGGGGTCAGGTACGCAGTATTTT. Translated, it gives CASSKSGQQLLAGSGTQYF.

This chain links TRBV20-1 with TRBJ2-1; TRBD2 aligns across 8 bases. In germline, CDR1 is DFQATT, CDR2 SNEGSKA (reference sequence). V shed 5 bases, J shed 0 bases, and the junction held 3 bases outside the gene matches. The length of the CDR3 is 14 residues. The CDR3 loop reads CSAPSGFSYNEQFF. The CDR3, as DNA: TGCAGTGCTCCTAGCGGGTTCTCCTACAATGAGCAGTTCTTC.

This clonotype was counted a few times. The chain uses TRBV20-1 and TRBJ2-2, with TRBD2 matching 8 bases. This CDR3 has 16 amino acids. Per the germline V gene, CDR1 is DFQATT and CDR2 is SNEGSKA (reference sequence). The V gene end was trimmed by 5 bases and the J gene end by 6 bases; junction bases not matched to a gene: 14. CDR3 protein: CSASSGYFRGAGELFF. CDR3 in DNA: TGCAGTGCTTCTAGCGGGTATTTTAGGGGCGCCGGGGAGCTGTTTTTT.

Only a few counts were recorded for this clonotype. This chain joins TRBV20-1 and TRBJ1-2; maybe TRBD1 (5 bases). This CDR3 is built from 14 residues. V lost 5 bases and J 2 bases, leaving 15 bases between the germline ends. The germline V gene encodes CDR1 DFQATT and CDR2 SNEGSKA (reference sequence). DNA of the CDR3: TGCAGTGCTGACTACCGGGACGCAAACTATGGCTACACCTTC. Amino acids: CSADYRDANYGYTF.

This clonotype was counted ten times or more. V and J are TRBV4-1 and TRBJ1-5, with 7 bases identical to TRBD1. The CDR3 runs 17 residues. Per germline, CDR1 MGHRA and CDR2 YSYEKL. The J segment lost 3 bases and the V segment lost 1 base, leaving 9 bases of the junction unmatched. CDR3 in amino acids: CASSQGGGGANNQPQHF. In nucleotides, the CDR3 is TGCGCCAGCAGCCAAGGGGGAGGGGGCGCAAACAATCAGCCCCAGCATTTT.

This clonotype showed up many times. The CDR3 sequence is CASSLGGGARTDTQYF. The CDR3 DNA sequence: TGTGCCAGCAGCTTAGGCGGGGGGGCCCGGACAGATACGCAGTATTTT. The rearrangement joins TRBV7-8 to TRBJ2-3; 9 bases match TRBD2. V lost 1 base to trimming and J lost 3 bases; unmatched junction nucleotides: 5. The CDR3 totals 16 residues. Germline CDR1 reads SGHVS; CDR2 reads FQNEAQ.